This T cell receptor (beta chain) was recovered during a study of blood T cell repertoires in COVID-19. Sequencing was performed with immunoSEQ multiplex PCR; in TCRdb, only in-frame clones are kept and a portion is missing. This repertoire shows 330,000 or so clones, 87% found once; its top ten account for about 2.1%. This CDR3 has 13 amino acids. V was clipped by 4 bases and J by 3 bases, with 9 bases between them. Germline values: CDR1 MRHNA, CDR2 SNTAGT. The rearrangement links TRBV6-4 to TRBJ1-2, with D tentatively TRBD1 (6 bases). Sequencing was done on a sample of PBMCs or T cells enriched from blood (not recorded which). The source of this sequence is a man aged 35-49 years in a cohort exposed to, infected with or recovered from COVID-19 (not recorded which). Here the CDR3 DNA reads TGTGCCAGCAGTGCACAGGGCGACTATGGCTACACCTTC. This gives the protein CASSAQGDYGYTF.